Below, 10 T cell receptor beta chains from the same sample are listed, as sequenced in a study of blood T cell repertoires in COVID-19. Generated by immunoSEQ multiplex PCR, the TCRdb table keeps only in-frame clones and is missing some. The data contain around 190,000 clones, about 85% of them singletons. Sequenced: peripheral blood. All receptors come from a woman aged 55 to 70 with acute or convalescent COVID-19.

The chain employs TRBV2 and TRBJ2-5; 8 bases line up with TRBD1. V lost 7 bases, J lost 5 bases, and 9 bases stayed unmatched. CDR3 length: 14 amino acids. The germline CDR1 and CDR2 sequences are SNHLY and FYNNEI. The chain's CDR3 is CASTRQGKFETQYF. The CDR3, as DNA: TGTGCCAGCACTAGACAGGGGAAGTTCGAGACCCAGTACTTC.

The chain joins TRBV9 to TRBJ2-5, with D possibly matching TRBD2 (5 bases). This CDR3 is built from 14 residues. The ends were cut back, 0 bases at V and 8 bases at J, with 14 bases in the middle. Germline lookup yields CDR1 SGDLS and CDR2 YYNGEE. CDR3 residues: CASSVGTPKKTQYF. The CDR3 bases are TGTGCCAGCAGCGTAGGGACTCCCAAGAAAACCCAGTACTTC.

V and J are TRBV2 and TRBJ2-6; D is ambiguous. Trimming took off 6 bases at V and 2 bases at J, with 11 bases between the two ends. Germline-derived CDR1 and CDR2 are SNHLY and FYNNEI. This CDR3 contains 15 residues. CDR3 in DNA: TGTGCCAGCAGGTTCAGTTCAACTGGGGCCAACGTCCTGACTTTC. Encoded protein: CASRFSSTGANVLTF.

The chain recombines TRBV28 with TRBJ2-1; D perhaps matches TRBD2 (5 bases). With 2 bases removed from V and 10 bases from J, the gap between germline ends came to 9 bases. The germline V gene encodes CDR1 MDHEN and CDR2 SYDVKM. The CDR3 is 12 amino acids. In DNA, the CDR3 is TGTGCCAGCAGTTTACTCGGGGAGGAGCAGTTCTTC. Amino acid sequence: CASSLLGEEQFF.

The chain combines TRBV18 with TRBJ1-2; D not resolved. The CDR3 has 13 amino acids. The germline CDR1 and CDR2 sequences are KGHSH and LQKENI. V lost 2 bases and J 6 bases, leaving 10 bases between the germline ends. The CDR3 is CASSPDRLDGYTF. The CDR3 coding sequence is TGTGCCAGCTCACCAGATCGGTTGGATGGCTACACCTTC.

This clone came up once. Here the CDR3 DNA reads TGTGCCAGCGCTGGACTGTTTAGCAATCAGCCCCAGCATTTT. Its translation: CASAGLFSNQPQHF. This rearrangement joins TRBV6-5 to TRBJ1-5; D is uncertain. Trimming removed 8 bases at V and 0 bases at J, with 11 bases between. CDR1 and CDR2 from the germline V gene are MNHEY and SVGAGI. CDR3 size: 14 residues.

The chain employs TRBV28 and TRBJ1-2, with unresolved D. Germline V CDR1 and CDR2: MDHEN, SYDVKM. CDR3 length equals 13 residues. Between the trimmed V and J ends, which lost 6 bases and 3 bases, there was a span of 11 bases. CDR3 DNA sequence: TGTGCCAGCAGGCAAGCAGGCGACTATGGCTACACCTTC. It yields the protein CASRQAGDYGYTF.

The chain joins TRBV10-3 to TRBJ2-6, with 7 bases matching TRBD1. J lost 4 bases, V lost 5 bases, and 8 bases had no gene match. Germline-derived CDR1 and CDR2 are ENHRY and SYGVKD. CDR3 length equals 16 residues. CDR3 nucleotides: TGTGCCATCAGTCAGGGACAGCAAGCCGGGGCCAACGTCCTGACTTTC. Amino acids: CAISQGQQAGANVLTF.

This chain joins TRBV24-1 and TRBJ2-1, with D perhaps matching TRBD2 (6 bases). The CDR3 length is 15 residues. Germline V gene lookup returns CDR1 KGHDR and CDR2 SFDVKD. Trimming pared 0 bases from V and 12 bases from J, leaving 17 bases between. The CDR3 region is CATSDLWAGPGGQFF. The DNA for the CDR3 is TGTGCCACCAGTGATTTGTGGGCAGGGCCCGGGGGGCAGTTCTTC.

The chain links TRBV5-1 to TRBJ1-5, with TRBD1 identical over 8 bases. This CDR3 has 14 residues. CDR1 SGHRS and CDR2 YFSETQ come from the germline V gene. V was clipped by 4 bases and J by 6 bases; unmatched bases: 6. The CDR3 region is CASSAGGEAQPQHF. CDR3 bases: TGCGCCAGCAGCGCAGGGGGCGAAGCTCAGCCCCAGCATTTT.